The rows below give T cell receptor beta chains drawn from one sample of a study of T cells in localized non-small cell lung cancer. Here immunoSEQ multiplex PCR was the method, and the copy in TCRdb shows in-frame clones only, minus some. The sample shows tens of thousands of clones, less than 95% of them seen only once. The specimen was peripheral blood, collected before any cancer treatment. The receptors were sampled from a woman aged 35-75 years with stage I lung adenocarcinoma. Each CDR3 is given with its conserved first and last residue. The D gene is left open where the match is weak. The listing skips clone size in some rows; elsewhere it reads once, few, many or a size class.

TRBV29-1,TRBJ1-1,-,-,CSVGRMNTEAFF,TGCAGCGTTGGACGGATGAACACTGAAGCTTTCTTT
TRBV11-2,TRBJ2-1,-,-,CASSLDPGLNEQFF,TGTGCCAGCAGCTTAGATCCTGGGTTGAATGAGCAGTTCTTC
TRBV19,TRBJ1-5,-,-,CASMFGNQPQHF,TGTGCCAGTATGTTCGGCAATCAGCCCCAGCATTTT
TRBV18,TRBJ2-1,-,-,CASSPSLTRYNEQFF,TGTGCCAGCTCACCCAGCCTTACTCGCTACAATGAGCAGTTCTTC
TRBV23-1,TRBJ2-7,-,-,CASSPHAALIDSSTTYEQYF,TGCGCCAGCAGTCCCCATGCCGCCCTGATCGACAGTTCAACGACGTACGAGCAGTACTTC
TRBV6-5,TRBJ2-7,TRBD1,-,CASSYRWGQGWYEQYF,TGTGCCAGCAGTTACCGGTGGGGACAGGGGTGGTACGAGCAGTACTTC
TRBV7-2,TRBJ2-7,TRBD1,-,CASSLVVTGAEQYF,TGTGCCAGCAGCTTAGTGGTGACAGGGGCCGAGCAGTACTTC
TRBV11-2,TRBJ1-6,-,-,CASSPGLENSPLHF,TGTGCCAGCAGTCCGGGACTGGAGAATTCACCCCTCCACTTT
TRBV19,TRBJ1-6,-,-,CASSQDLRANSPLHF,TGTGCCAGTAGTCAGGACCTGAGGGCGAATTCACCCCTCCACTTT
TRBV6-6,TRBJ2-2,-,-,CASRRVQTNTGELFF,TGTGCCAGCAGGCGGGTCCAAACTAACACCGGGGAGCTGTTTTTT
TRBV25-1,TRBJ2-3,-,-,CASRESTDTQYF,TGTGCCAGCAGGGAGTCCACAGATACGCAGTATTTT
TRBV7-3,TRBJ2-1,-,once,CASSYQPGLEEQFF,TGTGCCAGCAGCTATCAGCCGGGACTGGAAGAGCAGTTCTTC
TRBV5-8,TRBJ2-5,-,-,CASSLQGRETQYF,TGTGCCAGCAGTTTACAGGGCAGAGAGACCCAGTACTTC
TRBV5-5,TRBJ1-1,TRBD1,once,CASSLGQGIPEAFF,TGTGCCAGCAGCCTCGGACAGGGGATCCCTGAAGCTTTCTTT
TRBV4-3,TRBJ1-1,-,once,CASSQDSFIPLLRAFF,TGCGCCAGCAGCCAAGACAGTTTTATCCCCCTCCTGAGAGCTTTCTTT
TRBV30,TRBJ1-5,-,-,CAWSFSGDYSNQPQHF,TGTGCCTGGAGTTTTTCAGGGGATTATAGCAATCAGCCCCAGCATTTT
TRBV5-4,TRBJ2-7,-,-,CASSLEGRRGEQYF,TGTGCCAGCAGCTTGGAAGGACGGCGGGGTGAGCAGTACTTC
TRBV29-1,TRBJ2-3,-,-,CSVVAGSFTDTQYF,TGCAGCGTTGTTGCGGGCTCCTTCACAGATACGCAGTATTTT
TRBV30,TRBJ2-2,TRBD1,once,CAWNSGTETGELFF,TGTGCCTGGAATTCCGGGACAGAGACCGGGGAGCTGTTTTTT
TRBV6-1,TRBJ1-5,TRBD1,-,CASGDREYQPQHF,TGTGCCAGCGGAGACAGGGAGTACCAGCCCCAGCATTTT
TRBV28,TRBJ1-4,-,-,CASSPRGATNEKLFF,TGTGCCAGCAGTCCCCGAGGGGCAACTAATGAAAAACTGTTTTTT
TRBV5-4,TRBJ2-7,-,-,CASRADSYEQYF,TGTGCCAGCAGGGCCGACTCCTACGAGCAGTACTTC
TRBV27,TRBJ2-7,-,-,CASTDSLSYEQYF,TGTGCCAGCACGGACAGCCTCTCCTACGAGCAGTACTTC
TRBV21-1,TRBJ2-7,-,-,CAVLPGQGTSRSYEQYF,TGTGCCGTTCTACCGGGACAGGGCACCTCGCGCTCCTACGAGCAGTACTTC
TRBV25-1,TRBJ1-1,TRBD1,-,CASSVQGLSEAFF,TGTGCCAGCAGTGTACAGGGGCTGAGTGAAGCTTTCTTT
TRBV7-2,TRBJ2-3,-,once,CASRLRLGGTDTQYF,TGTGCCAGCAGACTCCGACTAGGGGGCACAGATACGCAGTATTTT
TRBV7-8,TRBJ2-2,TRBD2,-,CASSLVGTSGRNTGELFF,TGTGCCAGCAGCTTAGTGGGGACTAGCGGGAGGAACACCGGGGAGCTGTTTTTT
TRBV7-9,TRBJ1-2,-,-,CASSLDFFGSSDGYTF,TGTGCCAGCAGCTTAGATTTCTTCGGTTCTTCTGATGGCTACACCTTC
TRBV2,TRBJ2-3,-,-,CASSPPRTDTQYF,TGTGCCAGCAGTCCCCCACGCACAGATACGCAGTATTTT
TRBV4-1,TRBJ1-3,TRBD1,once,CASSRGTGQGNTIYF,TGCGCCAGCAGCCGAGGGACAGGGCAAGGAAACACCATATATTTT
TRBV30,TRBJ1-3,TRBD1,-,CACLKWDRGHSGNTIYF,TGTGCCTGTCTCAAGTGGGACAGGGGTCACTCTGGAAACACCATATATTTT
TRBV6-5,TRBJ2-1,-,once,CASSYSYGQLNEQFF,TGTGCCAGCAGTTACTCGTACGGACAGCTCAATGAGCAGTTCTTC
TRBV7-2,TRBJ1-4,-,-,CASSFGGGNEKLFF,TGTGCCAGCAGCTTTGGGGGGGGTAATGAAAAACTGTTTTTT
TRBV6-5,TRBJ2-1,TRBD1,-,CASRKDRGSYNEQFF,TGTGCCAGCAGGAAGGACAGGGGCTCTTACAATGAGCAGTTCTTC
TRBV19,TRBJ1-2,-,few,CASSIATGHYGYTF,TGTGCCAGTAGTATAGCGACAGGCCACTATGGCTACACCTTC
TRBV28,TRBJ1-5,-,-,CASRNNPASRPQHF,TGTGCCAGCAGAAATAATCCGGCGTCTCGGCCCCAGCATTTT
TRBV10-3,TRBJ2-1,-,-,CAIRQETEQFF,TGTGCCATCAGGCAGGAAACTGAGCAGTTCTTC
TRBV18,TRBJ2-1,-,-,CASSPPLNREVLQQFF,TGTGCCAGCTCACCACCTCTCAACAGGGAGGTCCTCCAGCAGTTCTTC
TRBV7-2,TRBJ1-6,-,once,CASSSGTDNSPLHF,TGTGCCAGCAGCTCGGGGACGGACAATTCACCCCTCCACTTT
TRBV7-2,TRBJ2-5,TRBD2,-,CASSPPGGEFGKETQYF,TGTGCCAGCAGCCCGCCGGGGGGGGAATTTGGGAAAGAGACCCAGTACTTC